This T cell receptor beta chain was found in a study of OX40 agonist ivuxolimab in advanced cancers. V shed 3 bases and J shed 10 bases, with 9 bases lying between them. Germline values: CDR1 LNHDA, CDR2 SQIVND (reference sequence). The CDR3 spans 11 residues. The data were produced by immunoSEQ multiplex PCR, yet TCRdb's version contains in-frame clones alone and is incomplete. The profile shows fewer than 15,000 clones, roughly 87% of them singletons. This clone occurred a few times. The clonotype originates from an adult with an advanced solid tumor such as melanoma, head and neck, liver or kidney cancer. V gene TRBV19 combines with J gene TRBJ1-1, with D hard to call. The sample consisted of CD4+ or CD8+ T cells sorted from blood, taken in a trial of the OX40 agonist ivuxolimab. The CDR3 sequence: CASSIAVGAFF. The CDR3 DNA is TGTGCCAGTAGTATTGCTGTTGGAGCTTTCTTT.